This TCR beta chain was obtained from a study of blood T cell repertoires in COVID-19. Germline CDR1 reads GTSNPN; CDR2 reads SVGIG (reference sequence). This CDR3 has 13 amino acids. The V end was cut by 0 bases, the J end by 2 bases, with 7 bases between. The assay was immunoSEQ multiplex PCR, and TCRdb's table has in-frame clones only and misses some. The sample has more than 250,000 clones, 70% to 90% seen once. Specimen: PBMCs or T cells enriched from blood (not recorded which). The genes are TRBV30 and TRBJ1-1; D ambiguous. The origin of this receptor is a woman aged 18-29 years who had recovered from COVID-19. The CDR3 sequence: CAWSVLGNTEAFF. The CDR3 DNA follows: TGTGCCTGGAGTGTACTGGGCAACACTGAAGCTTTCTTT. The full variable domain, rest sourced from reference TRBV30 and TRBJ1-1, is SQTIHQWPATLVQPVGSPLSLECTVEGTSNPNLYWYRQAAGRGLQLLFYSVGIGQISSEVPQNLSASRPQDRQFILSSKKLLLSDSGFYLCAWSVLGNTEAFFGQGTRLTVV.